One sample yielded the 5 T cell receptor beta chains listed below, sequenced in a study of post-analysis software for immune sequencing data (dated by TCRdb to about 2015). General findings and caveats noted by the study authors: Significantly higher frequencies in patients than in controls were found for about five TRBV segments, including TRBV5-6, TRBV5-1 and TRBV20-1.

The protocol used for the library was PCR. Sequencing was carried out with an Illumina HiSeq 2500. To reduce PCR and sequencing biases, unique molecular identifiers were incorporated into the TCR beta cDNA libraries. In-frame beta chains were kept once TCRdb had trimmed the public reads at Q25 with fastp and called clones with MiXCR. A single entry per CDR3 protein holds the most common genes and DNA from its merged rows. In all, the sample holds about 560,000 distinct CDR3 sequences, and roughly 40% of those were seen once. The ten top clones hold 1.5% to 2% of the sample. The antigens of these receptors remain unknown. What was sequenced was blood. The receptor source for this set is a girl aged 10-17 years with multiple sclerosis.

This clonotype appeared a few times. The chain uses TRBV5-1 and TRBJ2-3; D might be TRBD2 (6 bases). CDR1 and CDR2 (germline): SGHRS, YFSETQ. This CDR3 has 16 amino acids. V shed 0 bases and J shed 2 bases, with 13 bases lying between them. The CDR3 sequence is CASSLAVSGDTDTQYF. The CDR3 region has the DNA TGCGCCAGCAGCTTGGCCGTCTCGGGAGACACAGATACGCAGTATTTT.

The V gene is TRBV7-2, the J gene TRBJ2-5, with D tentatively TRBD1 or TRBD2 (5 bases each). The CDR3 contains 15 residues. Germline CDR1 is SGHTA and CDR2 is FQGNSA. Trimming removed 5 bases from V and 1 base from J, with 14 bases in between. This CDR3 is CASSDDGAPQETQYF. CDR3 nucleotides: TGTGCCAGCAGCGACGACGGGGCCCCCCAAGAGACCCAGTACTTC.

This chain connects TRBV6-4 to TRBJ1-1; D remains ambiguous. Trimming cost V 3 bases and J 0 bases, with 8 bases left between them. The CDR3 has 14 amino acids. The germline CDR1 and CDR2 sequences are MRHNA and SNTAGT. The CDR3 nucleotides are TGTGCCAGCAGTGAGGCGGCTATGAACACTGAAGCTTTCTTT. It translates to CASSEAAMNTEAFF.

The chain uses TRBV12-3 or TRBV12-4 and TRBJ2-5, with TRBD1 matching 7 bases. Unmatched junction bases numbered 8, after V lost 5 bases and J lost 5 bases. The CDR3 is 14 residues long. CDR3 in amino acids: CASSPTGPGETQYF. The CDR3 DNA reads as TGTGCCAGCAGTCCGACAGGGCCGGGGGAGACCCAGTACTTC.

The genes are TRBV7-2 and TRBJ2-3; 9 bases match TRBD2. There are 14 residues in the CDR3. Losses at the gene ends were 4 bases for V and 6 bases for J; bases not matched to a gene: 5. The germline V gene has CDR1 SGHTA and CDR2 FQGNSA. In nucleotides, the CDR3 is TGTGCCAGCAGCTCTAGGACTAGCGCTGATACGCAGTATTTT. It specifies CASSSRTSADTQYF.